This T cell receptor (beta chain) was identified during a study of T cell responses to AZD1222 COVID-19 vaccine. The data were produced by immunoSEQ multiplex PCR, yet TCRdb's version contains in-frame clones alone and is incomplete. The sample yields 160,000 or so clones, around 90% seen once. Of note for this clone: Its antigen is as yet unknown.

There are 15 residues in the CDR3. The germline V gene has CDR1 KGHDR and CDR2 SFDVKD. V lost 3 bases, J lost 10 bases, and 10 bases stayed unmatched. Study observations and caveats: Scientists sampled the repertoires only once the peak T cell response had passed. Close to half of all spike-specific TCRs reportedly target regions of the variants that are unmutated.

This chain uses TRBV24-1 with TRBJ2-1, with TRBD2 identical over 8 bases. This material consisted of peripheral blood, taken on day 0 of AZD1222 vaccination. This TCR came from an adult in good health. The CDR3 loop is CATSDGLAFRSEQFF. The DNA for the CDR3 is TGTGCCACCAGTGATGGACTAGCTTTTAGGTCCGAGCAGTTCTTC.